The 30 T cell receptor beta chains below all came from one sample that was sequenced in a study of cytomegalovirus exposure and HLA in healthy donors. 13 Jbeta primers and 60 Vbeta primers were used for the PCR. Repertoires were generated with immunoSEQ multiplex PCR, while TCRdb's copy carries only in-frame clones and drops some. The sample has over 130,000 clones, over 60% seen once; the top ten hold about 1.7%. Source material: PBMCs. Source of these receptors: a man aged 35 to 55 in good health and CMV-seronegative.

The chain has TRBV5-1 and TRBJ2-1; 9 bases map to TRBD2. This CDR3 has 15 residues. With V trimmed by 1 base and J by 6 bases, 5 bases remained unmatched. In germline, CDR1 is SGHRS, CDR2 YFSETQ. This CDR3 is CASSLWTSEANEQFF. CDR3 nucleotides: TGCGCCAGCAGCTTGTGGACTAGCGAGGCCAATGAGCAGTTCTTC. The full variable domain, in which reference TRBV5-1 and TRBJ2-1 provide the parts outside the CDR3, is KAGVTQTPRYLIKTRGQQVTLSCSPISGHRSVSWYQQTPGQGLQFLFEYFSETQRNKGNFPGRFSGRQFSNSRSEMNVSTLELGDSALYLCASSLWTSEANEQFFGPGTRLTVL.

V is TRBV30 and J is TRBJ1-2; a weak D match, TRBD1 (6 bases). The V end was cut by 4 bases, the J end by 6 bases, with 12 bases between. The CDR3 loop spans 12 amino acids. The germline V gene has CDR1 GTSNPN and CDR2 SVGIG (reference sequence). This CDR3 is CAWIRGANGYTF. The CDR3 region has the DNA TGTGCCTGGATACGGGGGGCGAATGGCTACACCTTC.

The rearrangement links TRBV30 to TRBJ2-2, with 9 bases identical to TRBD1. There are 15 residues in the CDR3. The V gene's germline CDR1 is GTSNPN and CDR2 SVGIG (reference sequence). V lost 1 base to trimming and J lost 4 bases; unmatched junction nucleotides: 4. Written as DNA, the CDR3 is TGTGCCTGGAGTGGGACAGGGGTTCGCACCGGGGAGCTGTTTTTT. Protein product: CAWSGTGVRTGELFF.

The chain combines TRBV18 with TRBJ1-3; the D gene is possibly TRBD1 (5 bases). Trimming cost V 3 bases and J 0 bases, with 12 bases left between them. The CDR3 runs 16 residues. CDR1 and CDR2 from the germline V gene are KGHSH and LQKENI. The CDR3 spells CASSPQGASSGNTIYF. The CDR3 region has the DNA TGTGCCAGCTCACCTCAAGGGGCCTCCTCTGGAAACACCATATATTTT.

The chain is built from TRBV4-3 and TRBJ1-3; D gene unclear. CDR1 is LGHNA and CDR2 is YSLEER in the germline V gene. The CDR3 sequence is 17 residues long. V lost 0 bases and J lost 0, with 12 bases in between. CDR3 DNA: TGCGCCAGCAGCCAAGATCGGTCAATTAACTCTGGAAACACCATATATTTT. It codes for CASSQDRSINSGNTIYF.

V and J are TRBV6-1 and TRBJ2-1, with 7 bases identical to TRBD1. V lost 0 bases, J lost 8 bases, and 1 base stayed unmatched. The CDR3 totals 13 residues. The germline V gene encodes CDR1 MNHNS and CDR2 SASEGT. CDR3 sequence: CASSEAGGDEQFF. Written as DNA, the CDR3 is TGTGCCAGCAGTGAAGCAGGGGGCGATGAGCAGTTCTTC.

The chain uses TRBV6-4 and TRBJ2-2; possible D gene TRBD2, 5 bases. V shed 4 bases and J shed 3 bases, with 9 bases lying between them. CDR1 is MRHNA and CDR2 is SNTAGT in the germline V gene. The CDR3 has 14 residues. CDR3 sequence reads: CASSVGSDTGELFF. The DNA for the CDR3 is TGTGCCAGCAGTGTAGGGAGTGACACCGGGGAGCTGTTTTTT.

Written as DNA, the CDR3 is TGTGCCAGTGTAGCAGGGTGGGTTGGAGGGGAGCTGTTTTTT. This translates into CASVAGWVGGELFF. J is TRBJ2-2 and V is TRBV19, with a weak D call TRBD1 (5 bases). Germline V gene lookup returns CDR1 LNHDA and CDR2 SQIVND (reference sequence). The CDR3 totals 14 residues. Trimming shortened V by 8 bases and J by 8 bases, and 18 bases separated the two germline ends.

The V and J genes are TRBV29-1 and TRBJ2-3, with TRBD2 matching 13 bases. Germline CDR1 is SQVTM and CDR2 is ANQGSEA. The ends lost 7 bases at V and 2 bases at J; junction bases unmatched: 9. This CDR3 is built from 16 residues. In DNA, the CDR3 is TGCAGCGCCACCGGGACTAGCGGGACCCACACAGATACGCAGTATTTT. Translating it yields CSATGTSGTHTDTQYF.

The DNA of the CDR3 is TGTGCCAGCACCCCGGGGGTCTACGAGCAGTACTTC. Its translation: CASTPGVYEQYF. J is TRBJ2-7 and V is TRBV5-8; the D gene is possibly TRBD2 (6 bases). Trimming pared 6 bases from V and 3 bases from J, leaving 10 bases between. The CDR3 is 12 amino acids. CDR1 and CDR2 (germline): SGHTS, YDEGEE.

V is TRBV4-1 and J is TRBJ2-7, with 9 nucleotides matching TRBD2. This CDR3 is 15 amino acids long. Germline V CDR1 and CDR2: MGHRA, YSYEKL. With 4 bases clipped from V and 5 bases from J, the junction kept 9 bases outside the gene matches. CDR3 sequence (DNA): TGCGCCAGCAGCCCCGAAAGCGGGAGGTGGAACGAGCAGTACTTC. Protein: CASSPESGRWNEQYF.

The chain recombines TRBV6-6 with TRBJ1-3; D not certain. Germline V gene data show CDR1 as MNHNY and CDR2 as SVGAGI (reference sequence). This CDR3 region has 13 residues. Trimming left V 5 bases short and J 0 bases short, with 5 bases between. The CDR3 nucleotides are TGTGCCAGCAGTCCCTACTCTGGAAACACCATATATTTT. It specifies CASSPYSGNTIYF.

The chain couples TRBV27 to TRBJ1-2; maybe TRBD1 (5 bases). Germline-derived CDR1 and CDR2 are MNHEY and SMNVEV (reference sequence). V was cut by 4 bases and J by 3 bases, with 21 bases left in between. The CDR3 extends over 17 amino acids. In nucleotides, the CDR3 is TGTGCCAGCAGTTCCCTCATACGTCGGGGGGATGACTATGGCTACACCTTC. Translating it yields CASSSLIRRGDDYGYTF.

This chain connects TRBV27 to TRBJ2-7; D perhaps matches TRBD2 (6 bases). The germline CDR1 and CDR2 sequences are MNHEY and SMNVEV (reference sequence). V was trimmed by 0 bases and J by 4 bases, leaving 7 bases between them. The CDR3 runs 13 residues. The DNA for the CDR3 is TGTGCCAGCAGTTTATCGGGGGGTTACGAGCAGTACTTC. It specifies CASSLSGGYEQYF.

The chain carries TRBV7-9 and TRBJ2-3; D is unresolved. CDR1 and CDR2 from the germline V gene are SEHNR and FQNEAQ (reference sequence). The V end was cut by 9 bases, the J end by 4 bases, with 17 bases between. The CDR3 loop spans 14 amino acids. The CDR3 reads CASAIIVAADTQYF. The CDR3 DNA follows: TGTGCCAGTGCTATTATAGTGGCGGCAGATACGCAGTATTTT.

In regard to this clone: The junction and the germline gene differ at one end; a read error may be behind it. V gene TRBV5-8 combines with J gene TRBJ2-6, with 8 bases matching TRBD1. CDR3 length: 14 residues. Germline CDR1 SGHTS, CDR2 YDEGEE. CDR3 sequence: CASSSLDRANGLTF. In DNA, the CDR3 is TGTGCCAGCAGCTCCCTGGACAGGGCCAACGGCCTGACTTTC.

The V gene is TRBV2, the J gene TRBJ1-5; maybe TRBD1 (6 bases). The CDR3 covers 13 residues. The germline CDR1 and CDR2 sequences are SNHLY and FYNNEI. Deletions cut 8 bases from V and 6 bases from J, with 14 bases between. The CDR3 DNA is TGTGCCAGCGAACAGGGCCTGGGTCAGCCCCAGCATTTT. Translated, it gives CASEQGLGQPQHF.

The V gene is TRBV7-6, the J gene TRBJ1-3; D ambiguous. Trimming cost V 0 bases and J 1 base, with 7 bases left between them. CDR1 SGHVS and CDR2 FNYEAQ come from the germline V gene. This CDR3 has 15 amino acids. Here the CDR3 reads CASSLAGGSGNTIYF. The DNA of the CDR3 is TGTGCCAGCAGCTTAGCAGGCGGGTCTGGAAACACCATATATTTT.

This chain uses TRBV28 with TRBJ2-2; 10 nucleotides match TRBD2. With V trimmed by 6 bases and J by 0 bases, 7 bases remained unmatched. CDR3 size: 17 residues. Germline CDR1 is MDHEN and CDR2 is SYDVKM. CDR3 residues: CASSGLAESANTGELFF. The CDR3 DNA is TGTGCCAGCAGCGGACTAGCGGAAAGCGCGAACACCGGGGAGCTGTTTTTT.

The rearrangement uses TRBV29-1 and TRBJ2-2, with 7 bases that match TRBD2. Per germline, CDR1 SQVTM and CDR2 ANQGSEA. CDR3 size: 15 residues. V dropped 5 bases and J dropped 4; count of bases not matched to a gene: 10. The CDR3 here is CSVSRGVGGTGELFF. The CDR3 region has the DNA TGCAGCGTTTCCCGGGGGGTCGGGGGCACCGGGGAGCTGTTTTTT.

A remark on this clone: An end of the junction differs from the germline gene, which may be a read error. The genes are TRBV19 and TRBJ2-3; 7 bases match TRBD2. The CDR3 runs to 13 residues. Germline CDR1 LNHDA, CDR2 SQIVND (reference sequence). CDR3 sequence reads: CALREDNTDTQYF. The CDR3 nucleotides read TGCGCCCTTCGGGAGGATAACACAGATACGCAGTATTTT.

This rearrangement joins TRBV28 to TRBJ1-4; 9 bases are shared with TRBD1. This CDR3 has 17 residues. The J segment lost 8 bases and the V segment lost 6 bases, leaving 16 bases of the junction unmatched. Germline V gives CDR1 MDHEN, CDR2 SYDVKM. The CDR3, as DNA: TGTGCCAGCAGAGATACCGGGACAGGGAGAGGTTCGGAAAAACTGTTTTTT. It codes for CASRDTGTGRGSEKLFF.

J is TRBJ2-7 and V is TRBV5-1, with TRBD2 identical over 7 bases. V shed 2 bases and J 2 bases; nucleotides not matched to a gene: 4. Germline values: CDR1 SGHRS, CDR2 YFSETQ. This CDR3 comprises 14 residues. CDR3 region: CASSFREVTYEQYF. CDR3 nucleotides: TGCGCCAGCAGCTTCCGGGAGGTAACCTACGAGCAGTACTTC.

The CDR3 is CASSGDRVNNSPLHF. CDR3 nucleotides: TGTGCCAGCAGCGGAGACAGGGTGAATAATTCACCCCTCCACTTT. V is TRBV7-9 and J is TRBJ1-6; 7 bases fit TRBD1. Trimming cost V 5 bases and J 5 bases; bases outside gene matches: 6. Germline-derived CDR1 and CDR2 are SEHNR and FQNEAQ (reference sequence). The CDR3 is 15 residues long.

The gene calls are TRBV7-9 and TRBJ2-1; 15 bases align to TRBD2. The CDR3 is 18 amino acids. Losses at the gene ends were 5 bases for V and 7 bases for J; bases not matched to a gene: 12. Germline-derived CDR1 and CDR2 are SEHNR and FQNEAQ (reference sequence). The CDR3 nucleotides read TGTGCCAGCAGCCCCCCCGGGACTAGCGGGAGGCCTGGGAATGAGCAGTTCTTC. Amino acid sequence: CASSPPGTSGRPGNEQFF.

In this sample, this clone turned up once. The chain recombines TRBV9 with TRBJ2-2, with 9 bases aligning to TRBD1. The CDR3 is 15 residues long. CDR1 is SGDLS, CDR2 YYNGEE, per germline. V was pared by 3 bases and J by 6 bases, with 6 bases of the junction left unmatched. CDR3 protein: CASSEWGTGPGELFF. CDR3 in DNA: TGTGCCAGCAGCGAGTGGGGGACAGGGCCCGGGGAGCTGTTTTTT.

This clone was counted a few times. Here the CDR3 DNA reads TGCGCCAGCAGCTTGACGGGGAGCTCCTACAATGAGCAGTTCTTC. Translating it yields CASSLTGSSYNEQFF. This chain links TRBV5-1 with TRBJ2-1, with a tentative D call TRBD2 (5 bases). V was shortened by 1 base and J by 0 bases, with 8 bases between the two germline ends. This CDR3 comprises 15 residues. The V gene's germline CDR1 is SGHRS and CDR2 YFSETQ.

V and J are TRBV6-5 and TRBJ1-1, with 10 bases fitting TRBD1. The CDR3 covers 14 residues. Germline CDR1 reads MNHEY; CDR2 reads SVGAGI. Trimming at V came to 5 bases and at J to 0 bases, leaving 0 bases not matched to a gene. CDR3 region: CASSGQGVNTEAFF. Written as DNA, the CDR3 is TGTGCCAGCAGTGGACAGGGGGTGAACACTGAAGCTTTCTTT.

The chain is built from TRBV7-9 and TRBJ2-7, with 7 bases aligning to TRBD1. V shed 0 bases and J 3 bases; nucleotides not matched to a gene: 5. Germline V gives CDR1 SEHNR, CDR2 FQNEAQ (reference sequence). This CDR3 has 15 residues. The CDR3, as DNA: TGTGCCAGCAGCTTAGCGAGAGGGACAGACTACGAGCAGTACTTC. As protein: CASSLARGTDYEQYF.

This clone occurred once. V usage is TRBV6-1 and J usage is TRBJ1-2, with D perhaps matching TRBD1 (5 bases). The CDR3 consists of 12 residues. V dropped 5 bases and J dropped 5 bases, with 9 bases sitting between them. CDR1 is MNHNS, CDR2 SASEGT, per germline. The CDR3 protein is CASSPDSYGYTF. The CDR3 bases are TGTGCCAGCAGTCCAGACAGTTATGGCTACACCTTC.